This T cell receptor beta chain was profiled in a study of Ad26.COV2.S vaccination and SARS-CoV-2 variants. The repertoire was sequenced with immunoSEQ multiplex PCR; TCRdb's copy has only in-frame clones and lacks some. The data show approximately 340,000 clones, about 90% seen once. Comment on this clone: Its matching antigen is unknown.

The junction had 14 bases not matched to a gene; V was cut back by 2 bases and J by 5 bases. The CDR3 runs to 18 residues. The V gene's germline CDR1 is SGHDN and CDR2 FVKESK. Study-wide points: Once vaccination had occurred, spike-specific CD8+ and CD4+ T cell responses reportedly showed substantial breadth. Vaccine recipients had higher spike-specific TCR breadth than placebo recipients. Across vaccine and placebo recipients, the breadth of non-spike TCRs was similar. There was a possibility that the TCR breadth and depth analyses underestimated total T cell responses.

V and J are TRBV14 and TRBJ2-5; 10 positions match TRBD2. The sequences come from peripheral blood, collected after recovery from COVID-19. This clonotype was sampled from a human donor who had recovered from COVID-19. The DNA of the CDR3 is TGTGCCAGCAGCCAAAGGATTTCGAGCGGGGGGGCCCAGGAGACCCAGTACTTC. It is translated as CASSQRISSGGAQETQYF.